What follows is one T cell receptor (beta chain) and its context. Its antigen is not identified. Sample-barcoded 5' priming and a J-beta primer mix drove a second PCR of about 7 to 11 cycles. MiXCR, applied by TCRdb to the 5' RACE reads, yields one record per CDR3 protein. The sample lists about 930,000 distinct CDR3 sequences, about 27% occurring once. The data stem from a study of blood T cells in healthy people across ages. Study at large: Template switching picked up about one barcoded beta molecule for each two T cells.

Study-wide findings and caveats: Long-lived donors carried more naive CD4+ cells and greater diversity than aged donors. PBMCs left unsorted prevented a conclusive naive versus antigen-experienced comparison.

V dropped 4 bases and J dropped 0 bases, with 12 bases sitting between them. The germline CDR1 and CDR2 sequences are MDHEN and SYDVKM. The CDR3 has 15 residues. This sample also belongs to another study, concerning T cells of mothers and their children.

The origin of this receptor is a woman in her thirties or forties in good health. Sequencing input: blood. The chain uses TRBV28 and TRBJ2-5; a weak D match, TRBD1 (6 bases). The CDR3: CASSSTGTYQETQYF. CDR3 in DNA: TGTGCCAGCAGTTCCACCGGGACATACCAAGAGACCCAGTACTTC.